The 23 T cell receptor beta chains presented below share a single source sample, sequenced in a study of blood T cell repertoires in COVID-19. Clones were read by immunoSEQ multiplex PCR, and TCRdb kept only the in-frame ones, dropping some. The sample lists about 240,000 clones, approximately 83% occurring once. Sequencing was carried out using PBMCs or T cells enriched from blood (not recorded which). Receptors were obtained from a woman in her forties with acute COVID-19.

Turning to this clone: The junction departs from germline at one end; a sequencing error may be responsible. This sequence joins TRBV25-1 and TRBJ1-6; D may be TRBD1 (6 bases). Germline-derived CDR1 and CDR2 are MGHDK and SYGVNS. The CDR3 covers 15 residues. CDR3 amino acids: CASRDKGGGGSPLHF. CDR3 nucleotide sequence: TGTGCCAGCCGTGATAAGGGAGGGGGAGGATCACCCCTCCACTTT.

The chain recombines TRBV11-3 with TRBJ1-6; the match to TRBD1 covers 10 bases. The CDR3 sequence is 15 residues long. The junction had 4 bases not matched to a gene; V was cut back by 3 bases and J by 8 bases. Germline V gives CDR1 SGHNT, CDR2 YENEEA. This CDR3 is CASSLTGTGDSPLHF. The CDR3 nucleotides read TGTGCCAGCAGCTTGACCGGGACAGGGGATTCACCCCTCCACTTT.

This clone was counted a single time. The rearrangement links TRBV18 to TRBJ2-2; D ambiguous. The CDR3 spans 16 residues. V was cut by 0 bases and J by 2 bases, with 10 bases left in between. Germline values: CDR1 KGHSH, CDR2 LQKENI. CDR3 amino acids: CASSPPRHLNTGELFF. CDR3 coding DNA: TGTGCCAGCTCACCACCGAGACACCTTAACACCGGGGAGCTGTTTTTT.

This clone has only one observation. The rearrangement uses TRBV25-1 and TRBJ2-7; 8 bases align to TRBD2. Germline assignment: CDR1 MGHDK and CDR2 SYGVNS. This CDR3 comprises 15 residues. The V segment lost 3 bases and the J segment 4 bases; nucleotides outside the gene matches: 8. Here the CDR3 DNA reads TGTGCCAGCAGTGAGGGGTCGGGAGGGATGTACGAGCAGTACTTC. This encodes CASSEGSGGMYEQYF.

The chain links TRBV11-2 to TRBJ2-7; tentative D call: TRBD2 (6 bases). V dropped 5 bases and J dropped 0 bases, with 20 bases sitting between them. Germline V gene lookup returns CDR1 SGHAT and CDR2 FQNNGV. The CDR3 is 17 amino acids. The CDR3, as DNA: TGTGCCAGCAGCCCCTTACGGGGGAGCCGGAGCTCCTACGAGCAGTACTTC. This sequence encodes CASSPLRGSRSSYEQYF.

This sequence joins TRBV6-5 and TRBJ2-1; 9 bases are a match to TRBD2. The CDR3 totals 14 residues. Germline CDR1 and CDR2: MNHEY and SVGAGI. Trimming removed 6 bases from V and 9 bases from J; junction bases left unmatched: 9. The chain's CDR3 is CASRVAGAPGEQFF. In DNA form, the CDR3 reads TGTGCCAGCAGAGTAGCGGGAGCCCCGGGTGAGCAGTTCTTC.

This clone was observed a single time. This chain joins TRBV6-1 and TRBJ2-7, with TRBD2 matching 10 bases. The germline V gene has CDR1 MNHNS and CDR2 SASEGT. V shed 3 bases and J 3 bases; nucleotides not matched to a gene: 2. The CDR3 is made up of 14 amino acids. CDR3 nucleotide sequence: TGTGCCAGCAGTGAGACTAGCGGGCTCTACGAGCAGTACTTC. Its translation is CASSETSGLYEQYF.

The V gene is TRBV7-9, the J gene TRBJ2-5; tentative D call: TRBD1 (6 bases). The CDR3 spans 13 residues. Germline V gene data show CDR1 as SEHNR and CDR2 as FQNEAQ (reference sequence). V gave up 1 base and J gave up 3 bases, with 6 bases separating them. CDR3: CASSLEGEETQYF. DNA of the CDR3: TGTGCCAGCAGCTTAGAGGGGGAAGAGACCCAGTACTTC.

Here the CDR3 reads CASSPPVFRGTIYF. The CDR3 DNA reads as TGTGCCAGCAGCCCACCTGTATTTCGGGGCACCATATATTTT. This sequence joins TRBV14 and TRBJ1-3; D ambiguous. Trimming pared 4 bases from V and 9 bases from J, leaving 16 bases between. Germline CDR1 SGHDN, CDR2 FVKESK. The CDR3 totals 14 residues.

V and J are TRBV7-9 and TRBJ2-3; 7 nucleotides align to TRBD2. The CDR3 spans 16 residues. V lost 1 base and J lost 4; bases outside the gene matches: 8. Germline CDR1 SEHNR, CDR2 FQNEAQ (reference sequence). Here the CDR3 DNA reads TGTGCCAGCAGCTTAGGTGCTAGCGGAGGGGCAGATACGCAGTATTTT. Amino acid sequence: CASSLGASGGADTQYF.

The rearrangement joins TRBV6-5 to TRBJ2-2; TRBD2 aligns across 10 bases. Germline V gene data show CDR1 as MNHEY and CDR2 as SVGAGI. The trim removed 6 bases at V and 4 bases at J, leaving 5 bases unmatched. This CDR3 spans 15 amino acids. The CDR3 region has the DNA TGTGCCAGCAGAGGACTAGCGGTTCGCACCGGGGAGCTGTTTTTT. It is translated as CASRGLAVRTGELFF.

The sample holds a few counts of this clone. DNA for the CDR3: TGTGCCACCAGCAGAGATGATGGGGCCTTTACAGATACGCAGTATTTT. This codes for CATSRDDGAFTDTQYF. The V gene is TRBV15, the J gene TRBJ2-3; D might be TRBD1 (5 bases). Trimming pared 0 bases from V and 3 bases from J, leaving 13 bases between. This CDR3 has 16 amino acids. Germline V lookup: CDR1 LNHNV, CDR2 YYDKDF (reference sequence). The variable domain in full, with the rest retrieved from reference TRBV15 and TRBJ2-3, is DAMVIQNPRYQVTQFGKPVTLSCSQTLNHNVMYWYQQKSSQAPKLLFHYYDKDFNNEADTPDNFQSRRPNTSFCFLDIRSPGLGDTAMYLCATSRDDGAFTDTQYFGPGTRLTVL.

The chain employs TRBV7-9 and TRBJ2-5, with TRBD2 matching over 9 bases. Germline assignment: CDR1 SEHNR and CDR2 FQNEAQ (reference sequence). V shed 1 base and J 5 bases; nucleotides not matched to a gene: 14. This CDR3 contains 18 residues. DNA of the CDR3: TGTGCCAGCAGCTTAGTTTTGCGGTTAGCGGGAGCTCGGGAGACCCAGTACTTC. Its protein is CASSLVLRLAGARETQYF.

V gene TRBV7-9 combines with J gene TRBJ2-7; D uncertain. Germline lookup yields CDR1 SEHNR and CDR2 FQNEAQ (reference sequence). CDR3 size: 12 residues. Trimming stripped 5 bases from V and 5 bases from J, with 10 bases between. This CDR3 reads CASSLRPDEQYF. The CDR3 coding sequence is TGTGCCAGCAGCCTCCGTCCCGACGAGCAGTACTTC. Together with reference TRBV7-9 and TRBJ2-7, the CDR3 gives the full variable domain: DTGVSQNPRHKITKRGQNVTFRCDPISEHNRLYWYRQTLGQGPEFLTYFQNEAQLEKSRLLSDRFSAERPKGSFSTLEIQRTEQGDSAMYLCASSLRPDEQYFGPGTRLTVT.

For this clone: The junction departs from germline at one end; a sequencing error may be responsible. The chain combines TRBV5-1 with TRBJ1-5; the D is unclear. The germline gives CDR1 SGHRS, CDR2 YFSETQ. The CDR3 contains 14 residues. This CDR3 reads CASNLVRVKQPQHF. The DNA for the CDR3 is TGCGCCAGCAACTTGGTGAGGGTGAAGCAGCCCCAGCATTTT.

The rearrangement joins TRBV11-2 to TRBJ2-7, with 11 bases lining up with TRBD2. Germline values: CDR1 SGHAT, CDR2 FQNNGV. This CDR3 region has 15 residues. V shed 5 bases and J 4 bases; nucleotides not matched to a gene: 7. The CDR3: CASSPRRTSGYEQYF. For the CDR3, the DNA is TGTGCCAGCAGCCCGAGACGGACTAGCGGGTACGAGCAGTACTTC.

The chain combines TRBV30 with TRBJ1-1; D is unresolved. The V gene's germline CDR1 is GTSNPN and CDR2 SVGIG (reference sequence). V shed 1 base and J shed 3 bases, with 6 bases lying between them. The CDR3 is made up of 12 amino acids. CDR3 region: CAWSGEDTEAFF. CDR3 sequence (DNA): TGTGCCTGGAGTGGGGAGGACACTGAAGCTTTCTTT.

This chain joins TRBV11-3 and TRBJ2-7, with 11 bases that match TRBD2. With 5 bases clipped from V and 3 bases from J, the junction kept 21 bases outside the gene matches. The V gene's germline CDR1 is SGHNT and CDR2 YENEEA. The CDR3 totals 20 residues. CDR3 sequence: CASSPPGGLAGGPSDYEQYF. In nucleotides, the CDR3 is TGTGCCAGCAGCCCGCCCGGGGGGTTAGCGGGAGGGCCCTCGGACTACGAGCAGTACTTC.

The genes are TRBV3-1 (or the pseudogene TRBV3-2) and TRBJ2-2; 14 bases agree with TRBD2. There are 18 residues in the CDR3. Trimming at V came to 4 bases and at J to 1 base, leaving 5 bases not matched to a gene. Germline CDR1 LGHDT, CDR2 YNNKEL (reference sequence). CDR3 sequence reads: CASSPGLAGVENTGELFF. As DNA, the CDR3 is TGTGCCAGCAGCCCGGGACTAGCGGGAGTAGAGAACACCGGGGAGCTGTTTTTT.

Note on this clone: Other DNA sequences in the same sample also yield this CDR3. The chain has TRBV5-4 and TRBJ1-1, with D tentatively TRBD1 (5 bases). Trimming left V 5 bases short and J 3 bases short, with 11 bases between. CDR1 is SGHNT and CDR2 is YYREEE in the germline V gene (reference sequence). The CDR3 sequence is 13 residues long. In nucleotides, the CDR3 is TGTGCCAGCAGTCTGGGAGGGGACACTGAAGCTTTCTTT. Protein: CASSLGGDTEAFF.

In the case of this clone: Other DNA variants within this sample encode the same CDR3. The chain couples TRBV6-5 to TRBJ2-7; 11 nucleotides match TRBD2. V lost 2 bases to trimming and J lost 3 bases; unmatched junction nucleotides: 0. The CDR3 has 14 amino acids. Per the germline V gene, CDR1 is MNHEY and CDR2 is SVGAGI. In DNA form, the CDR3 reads TGTGCCAGCAGTTACCTAGCGGGAGGCTACGAGCAGTACTTC. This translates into CASSYLAGGYEQYF.

Here the CDR3 reads CASSFSGTGWNTEAFF. The CDR3 coding sequence is TGTGCCAGCAGTTTCTCCGGGACAGGGTGGAACACTGAAGCTTTCTTT. This chain joins TRBV27 and TRBJ1-1, with 9 bases identical to TRBD1. Trimming at V came to 3 bases and at J to 1 base, leaving 6 bases not matched to a gene. CDR3 size: 16 residues. CDR1 is MNHEY, CDR2 SMNVEV, per germline (reference sequence).

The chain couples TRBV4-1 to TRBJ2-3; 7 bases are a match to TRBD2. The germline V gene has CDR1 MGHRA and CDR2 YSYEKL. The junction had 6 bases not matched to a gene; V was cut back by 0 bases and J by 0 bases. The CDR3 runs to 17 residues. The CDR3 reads CASSQDPPGGSTDTQYF. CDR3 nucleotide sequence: TGCGCCAGCAGCCAAGATCCCCCGGGAGGAAGCACAGATACGCAGTATTTT.